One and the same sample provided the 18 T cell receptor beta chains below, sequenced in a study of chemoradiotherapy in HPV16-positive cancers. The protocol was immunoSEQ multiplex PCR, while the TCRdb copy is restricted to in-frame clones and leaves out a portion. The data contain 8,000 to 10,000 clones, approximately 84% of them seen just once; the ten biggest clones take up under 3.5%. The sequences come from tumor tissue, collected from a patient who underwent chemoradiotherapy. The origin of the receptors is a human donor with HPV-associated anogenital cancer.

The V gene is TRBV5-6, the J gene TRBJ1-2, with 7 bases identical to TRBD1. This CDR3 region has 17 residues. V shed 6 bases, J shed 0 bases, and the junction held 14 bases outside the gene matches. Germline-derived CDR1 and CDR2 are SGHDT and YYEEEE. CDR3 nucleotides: TGTGCCAGCACCCCCGCGACAGGGACTAATTCTAACTATGGCTACACCTTC. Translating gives CASTPATGTNSNYGYTF.

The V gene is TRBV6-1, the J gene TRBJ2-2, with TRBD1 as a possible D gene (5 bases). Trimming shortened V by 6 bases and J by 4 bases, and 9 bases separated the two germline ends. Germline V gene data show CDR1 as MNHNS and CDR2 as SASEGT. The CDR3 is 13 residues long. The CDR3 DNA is TGTGCCAGCAGGGGGCAGCTCACCGGGGAGCTGTTTTTT. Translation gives CASRGQLTGELFF.

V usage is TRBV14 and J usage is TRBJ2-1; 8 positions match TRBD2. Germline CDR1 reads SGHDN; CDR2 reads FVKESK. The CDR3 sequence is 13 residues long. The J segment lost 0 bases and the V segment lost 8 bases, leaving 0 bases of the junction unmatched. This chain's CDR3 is CASGTSSYNEQFF. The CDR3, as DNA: TGTGCCAGCGGGACTAGCTCCTACAATGAGCAGTTCTTC.

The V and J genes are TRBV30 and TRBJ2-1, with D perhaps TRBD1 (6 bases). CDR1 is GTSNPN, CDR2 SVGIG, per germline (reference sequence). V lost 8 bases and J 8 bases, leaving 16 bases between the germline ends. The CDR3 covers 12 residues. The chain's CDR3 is CAGTGLIDEQFF. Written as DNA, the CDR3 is TGTGCCGGAACAGGGTTGATCGATGAGCAGTTCTTC.

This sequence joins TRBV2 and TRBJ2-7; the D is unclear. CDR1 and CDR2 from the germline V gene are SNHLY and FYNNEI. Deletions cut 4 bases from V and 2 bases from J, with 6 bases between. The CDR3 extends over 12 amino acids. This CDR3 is CASSVGTYEQYF. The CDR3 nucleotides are TGTGCCAGCAGTGTCGGAACCTACGAGCAGTACTTC.

The CDR3 loop reads CASDKGLDNSPLHF. CDR3 bases: TGTGCCAGTGACAAGGGTCTGGATAATTCACCCCTCCACTTT. The rearrangement links TRBV10-3 to TRBJ1-6, with no clear D. Trimming shortened V by 10 bases and J by 5 bases, and 15 bases separated the two germline ends. This CDR3 comprises 14 residues. Germline V gene data show CDR1 as ENHRY and CDR2 as SYGVKD.

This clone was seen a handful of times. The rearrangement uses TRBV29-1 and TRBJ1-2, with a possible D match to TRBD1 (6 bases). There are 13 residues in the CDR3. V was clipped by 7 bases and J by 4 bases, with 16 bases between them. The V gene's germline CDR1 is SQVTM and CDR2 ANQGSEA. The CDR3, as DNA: TGCAGCGCCACGGGGGGCAGAGGCTATGGCTACACCTTC. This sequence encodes CSATGGRGYGYTF.

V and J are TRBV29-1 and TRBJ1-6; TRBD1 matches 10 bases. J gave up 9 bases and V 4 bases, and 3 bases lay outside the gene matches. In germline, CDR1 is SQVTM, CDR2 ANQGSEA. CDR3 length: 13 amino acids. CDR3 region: CSVVGTGASPLHF. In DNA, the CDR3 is TGCAGCGTTGTTGGGACAGGGGCTTCACCCCTCCACTTT. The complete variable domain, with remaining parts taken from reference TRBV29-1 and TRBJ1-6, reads SAVISQKPSRDICQRGTSLTIQCQVDSQVTMMFWYRQQPGQSLTLIATANQGSEATYESGFVIDKFPISRPNLTFSTLTVSNMSPEDSSIYLCSVVGTGASPLHFGNGTRLTVT.

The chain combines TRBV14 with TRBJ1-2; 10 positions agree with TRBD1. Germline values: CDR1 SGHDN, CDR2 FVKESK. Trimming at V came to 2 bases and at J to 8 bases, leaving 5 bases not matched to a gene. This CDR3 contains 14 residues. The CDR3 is CASSQFRTGGGYTF. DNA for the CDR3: TGTGCCAGCAGCCAATTCAGGACAGGGGGAGGCTACACCTTC.

The CDR3 region has the DNA TGCGCCAGCAGTAGGGGACTTTACACCGGGGAGCTGTTTTTT. Translation gives CASSRGLYTGELFF. The V call is TRBV5-1, the J call TRBJ2-2; D is possibly TRBD2 (6 bases). Trimming took 5 bases from V and 3 from J, leaving 11 bases between them. This CDR3 is built from 14 residues. Germline assignment: CDR1 SGHRS and CDR2 YFSETQ.

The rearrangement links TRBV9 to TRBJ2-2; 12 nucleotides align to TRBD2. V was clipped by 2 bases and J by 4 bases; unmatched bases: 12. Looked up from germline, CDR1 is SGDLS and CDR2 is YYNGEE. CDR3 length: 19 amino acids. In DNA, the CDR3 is TGTGCCAGCAGCGTTGGACTAGCGGGGATGAGGCATGGCACCGGGGAGCTGTTTTTT. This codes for CASSVGLAGMRHGTGELFF. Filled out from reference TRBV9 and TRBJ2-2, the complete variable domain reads DSGVTQTPKHLITATGQRVTLRCSPRSGDLSVYWYQQSLDQGLQFLIQYYNGEERAKGNILERFSAQQFPDLHSELNLSSLELGDSALYFCASSVGLAGMRHGTGELFFGEGSRLTVL.

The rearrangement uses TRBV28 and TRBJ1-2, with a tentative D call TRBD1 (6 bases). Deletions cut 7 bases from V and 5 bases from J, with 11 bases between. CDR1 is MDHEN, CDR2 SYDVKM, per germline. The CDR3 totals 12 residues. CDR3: CASNPDSYGYTF. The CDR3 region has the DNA TGTGCCAGCAACCCGGACAGTTATGGCTACACCTTC.

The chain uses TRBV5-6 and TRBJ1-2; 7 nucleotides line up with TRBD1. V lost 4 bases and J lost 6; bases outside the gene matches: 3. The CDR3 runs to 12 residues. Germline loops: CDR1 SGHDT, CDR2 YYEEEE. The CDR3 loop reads CASSEDRNGYTF. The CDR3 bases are TGTGCCAGCAGCGAGGACAGGAATGGCTACACCTTC.

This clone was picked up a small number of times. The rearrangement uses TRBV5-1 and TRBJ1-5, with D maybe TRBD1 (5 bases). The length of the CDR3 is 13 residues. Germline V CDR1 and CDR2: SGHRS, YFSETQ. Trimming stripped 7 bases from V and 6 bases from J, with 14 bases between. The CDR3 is CASAGGGGQPQHF. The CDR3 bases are TGCGCCAGCGCCGGGGGGGGTGGTCAGCCCCAGCATTTT.

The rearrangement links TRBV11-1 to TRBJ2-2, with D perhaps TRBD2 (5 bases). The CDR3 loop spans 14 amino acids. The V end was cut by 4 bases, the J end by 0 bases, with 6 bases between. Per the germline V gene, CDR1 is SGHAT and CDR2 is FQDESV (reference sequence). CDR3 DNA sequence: TGTGCCAGCAGCTCGACTACGAACACCGGGGAGCTGTTTTTT. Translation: CASSSTTNTGELFF.

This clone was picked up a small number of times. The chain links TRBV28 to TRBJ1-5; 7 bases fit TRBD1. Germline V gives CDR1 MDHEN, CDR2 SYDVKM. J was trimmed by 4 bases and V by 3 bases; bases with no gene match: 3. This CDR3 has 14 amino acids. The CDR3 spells CASSLGQINQPQHF. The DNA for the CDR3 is TGTGCCAGCAGTTTGGGACAGATTAATCAGCCCCAGCATTTT. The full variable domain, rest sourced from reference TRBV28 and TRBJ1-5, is DVKVTQSSRYLVKRTGEKVFLECVQDMDHENMFWYRQDPGLGLRLIYFSYDVKMKEKGDIPEGYSVSREKKERFSLILESASTNQTSMYLCASSLGQINQPQHFGDGTRLSIL.

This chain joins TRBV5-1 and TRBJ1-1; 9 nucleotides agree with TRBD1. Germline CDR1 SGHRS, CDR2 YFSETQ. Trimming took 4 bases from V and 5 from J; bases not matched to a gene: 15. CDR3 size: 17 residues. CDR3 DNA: TGCGCCAGCAGCACCTCCGGGACAGGGAGTTTGGGTACTGAAGCTTTCTTT. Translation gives CASSTSGTGSLGTEAFF.

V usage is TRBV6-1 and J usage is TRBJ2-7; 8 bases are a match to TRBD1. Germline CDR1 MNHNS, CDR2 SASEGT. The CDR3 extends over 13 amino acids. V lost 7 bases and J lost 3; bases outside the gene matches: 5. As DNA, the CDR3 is TGTGCCAGCACTTCCGGGACAGGCTACGAGCAGTACTTC. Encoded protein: CASTSGTGYEQYF.